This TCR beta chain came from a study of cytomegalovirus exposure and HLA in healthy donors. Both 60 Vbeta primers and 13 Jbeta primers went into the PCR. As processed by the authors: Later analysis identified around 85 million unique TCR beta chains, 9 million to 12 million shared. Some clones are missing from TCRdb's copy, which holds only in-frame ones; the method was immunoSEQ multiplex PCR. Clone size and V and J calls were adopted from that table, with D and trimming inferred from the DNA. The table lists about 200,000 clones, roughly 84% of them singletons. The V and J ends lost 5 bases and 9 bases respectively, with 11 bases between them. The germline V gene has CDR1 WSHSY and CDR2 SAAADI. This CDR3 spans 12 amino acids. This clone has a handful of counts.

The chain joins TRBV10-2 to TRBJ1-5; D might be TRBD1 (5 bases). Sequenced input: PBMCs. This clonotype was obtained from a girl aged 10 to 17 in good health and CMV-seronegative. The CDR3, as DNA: TGCGCCAGCAGTACAGGTGAGCGGCCCCAGCATTTT. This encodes CASSTGERPQHF.